The 23 T cell receptor beta chains listed next were all sequenced from one sample in a study of identical twins. TCRdb reprocessed the 5' RACE reads with MiXCR, giving one entry per CDR3 protein. The sample records about 530,000 distinct CDR3 sequences, roughly 15% being singletons. These records were also assigned to another study, of yellow fever vaccine responses in identical twins.

Sequences were obtained from CD4+ T cells sorted from blood. These receptor sequences come from a young woman in good health.

The V call is TRBV28, the J call TRBJ2-7, with 8 bases lining up with TRBD2. The CDR3 spans 15 residues. The junction had 5 bases not matched to a gene; V was cut back by 4 bases and J by 0 bases. The germline CDR1 and CDR2 sequences are MDHEN and SYDVKM. This CDR3 reads CASSSSGSSSYEQYF. Written as DNA, the CDR3 is TGTGCCAGCAGTTCGAGCGGGAGCAGCTCCTACGAGCAGTACTTC.

The chain is built from TRBV9 and TRBJ1-3; D may be TRBD1 (5 bases). The CDR3 totals 14 residues. Per germline, CDR1 SGDLS and CDR2 YYNGEE. Trimming removed 4 bases from V and 4 bases from J, with 12 bases in between. The CDR3 coding sequence is TGTGCCAGCAGCCTGGGGGGGGTCGGAAACACCATATATTTT. It translates to CASSLGGVGNTIYF.

The chain recombines TRBV27 with TRBJ1-2, with 11 bases fitting TRBD1. V shed 7 bases, J shed 7 bases, and the junction held 5 bases outside the gene matches. From germline, CDR1 is MNHEY and CDR2 SMNVEV (reference sequence). This CDR3 is built from 13 residues. CDR3 in amino acids: CASTGQGASGYTF. In DNA, the CDR3 is TGTGCCAGCACCGGACAGGGGGCGTCTGGCTACACCTTC.

The sample holds a few counts of this clonotype. The chain is built from TRBV7-2 and TRBJ2-1; D remains ambiguous. CDR1 and CDR2 from the germline V gene are SGHTA and FQGNSA. The CDR3 is made up of 15 amino acids. The germline V and J ends were trimmed by 5 bases and 0 bases, with 11 bases remaining between them. The CDR3 sequence: CASSHPVSSYNEQFF. The CDR3 DNA sequence: TGTGCCAGCAGCCACCCGGTGAGCTCCTACAATGAGCAGTTCTTC.

The chain carries TRBV5-5 and TRBJ1-1, with a tentative D call TRBD1 (6 bases). The CDR3 sequence is 15 residues long. CDR1 SGHKS and CDR2 YYEKEE come from the germline V gene (reference sequence). The V gene lost 4 bases and the J gene lost 5 bases, with 18 bases spanning the gap. CDR3 nucleotide sequence: TGTGCCAGCAGCCCATCGAACAGGGAGAGAACTGAAGCTTTCTTT. This sequence encodes CASSPSNRERTEAFF.

This clonotype has just a few counts. The genes are TRBV7-9 and TRBJ2-2; 8 bases line up with TRBD2. This CDR3 contains 15 residues. The germline V gene encodes CDR1 SEHNR and CDR2 FQNEAQ (reference sequence). The trim removed 8 bases at V and 6 bases at J, leaving 11 bases unmatched. The CDR3 nucleotides read TGTGCCAGCGATCCGGGACTAGTGATCGCCGGGGAGCTGTTTTTT. It yields the protein CASDPGLVIAGELFF.

This clonotype showed up just a few times. The genes are TRBV6-6 and TRBJ2-2; no reliable D call. CDR1 MNHNY and CDR2 SVGAGI come from the germline V gene (reference sequence). The CDR3 has 13 residues. V was clipped by 5 bases and J by 9 bases, with 13 bases between them. The CDR3 loop is CASSPGRSRELFF. The CDR3, as DNA: TGTGCCAGCAGTCCCGGCAGGTCCCGGGAGCTGTTTTTT.

This clonotype was recorded a few times. V usage is TRBV24-1 and J usage is TRBJ2-3, with no clear D. CDR3 length: 14 amino acids. Trimming stripped 3 bases from V and 2 bases from J, with 8 bases between. Germline V gene data show CDR1 as KGHDR and CDR2 as SFDVKD. The chain's CDR3 is CATSDPRSTDTQYF. In DNA, the CDR3 is TGTGCCACCAGTGATCCTAGATCCACAGATACGCAGTATTTT.

This clonotype has a handful of counts. The chain recombines TRBV15 with TRBJ2-1; TRBD1 might be the D (5 bases). CDR3 length: 11 amino acids. V lost 2 bases, J lost 10 bases, and 6 bases lay in between. CDR1 is LNHNV and CDR2 is YYDKDF in the germline V gene (reference sequence). CDR3 in DNA: TGTGCCACCAGCAGATGGGGCGAGCAGTTCTTC. Its translation is CATSRWGEQFF.

The V and J genes are TRBV6-1 and TRBJ1-2; no definite D call. In germline, CDR1 is MNHNS, CDR2 SASEGT. The V end was cut by 10 bases, the J end by 2 bases, with 23 bases between. This CDR3 contains 16 residues. CDR3: CATARLRLGINYGYTF. The CDR3, as DNA: TGTGCCACCGCACGCCTTCGCTTGGGCATCAACTATGGCTACACCTTC.

V is TRBV7-8 and J is TRBJ1-2; the D is unclear. V gave up 5 bases and J gave up 6 bases, with 22 bases separating them. CDR1 and CDR2 from the germline V gene are SGHVS and FQNEAQ. The CDR3 covers 16 residues. CDR3 amino acids: CASSPWEGFGWDGYTF. The CDR3 nucleotides are TGTGCCAGCAGCCCGTGGGAGGGCTTCGGTTGGGATGGCTACACCTTC.

This clonotype was found a few times. The chain employs TRBV11-2 and TRBJ2-3, with 7 bases identical to TRBD1. Germline V lookup: CDR1 SGHAT, CDR2 FQNNGV. The CDR3 extends over 16 amino acids. V trimming: 4 bases; J trimming: 1 base; junction bases outside the gene matches: 8. DNA of the CDR3: TGTGCCAGCAGCTCTTTAAAGGGGGCTCGCACAGATACGCAGTATTTT. This codes for CASSSLKGARTDTQYF. Using reference TRBV11-2 and TRBJ2-3 for the parts outside the CDR3, the full variable domain is EAGVAQSPRYKIIEKRQSVAFWCNPISGHATLYWYQQILGQGPKLLIQFQNNGVVDDSQLPKDRFSAERLKGVDSTLKIQPAKLEDSAVYLCASSSLKGARTDTQYFGPGTRLTVL.

Ten or more counts support this clonotype. The V call is TRBV9, the J call TRBJ1-1, with a tentative D call TRBD1 (6 bases). Trimming removed 3 bases at V and 0 bases at J, with 9 bases between. This CDR3 contains 14 residues. CDR1 SGDLS and CDR2 YYNGEE come from the germline V gene. The CDR3 bases are TGTGCCAGCAGCGGAGGACAGCTGAACACTGAAGCTTTCTTT. It codes for CASSGGQLNTEAFF.

This clonotype was counted between two and nine times. The rearrangement links TRBV7-6 to TRBJ1-4, with D possibly matching TRBD1 (5 bases). Germline V gene lookup returns CDR1 SGHVS and CDR2 FNYEAQ. The CDR3 is made up of 16 amino acids. Trimming shortened V by 1 base and J by 0 bases, and 9 bases separated the two germline ends. CDR3 in amino acids: CASSLGPGATNEKLFF. CDR3 DNA: TGTGCCAGCAGCTTAGGGCCGGGGGCAACTAATGAAAAACTGTTTTTT.

This clonotype has just a few counts. This chain links TRBV5-1 with TRBJ2-1, with D perhaps TRBD1 (5 bases). Germline CDR1 SGHRS, CDR2 YFSETQ. Between the trimmed V and J ends, which lost 4 bases and 0 bases, there was a span of 11 bases. The length of the CDR3 is 15 residues. DNA for the CDR3: TGCGCCAGCAGCAGGTCGACAGCCTCCTACAATGAGCAGTTCTTC. Translating gives CASSRSTASYNEQFF. Looking up the rest from reference TRBV5-1 and TRBJ2-1 gives the full variable domain: KAGVTQTPRYLIKTRGQQVTLSCSPISGHRSVSWYQQTPGQGLQFLFEYFSETQRNKGNFPGRFSGRQFSNSRSEMNVSTLELGDSALYLCASSRSTASYNEQFFGPGTRLTVL.

The gene calls are TRBV6-1 and TRBJ2-5; D tentatively reads TRBD1 or TRBD2 (6 bases each). Germline V gene sequence: CDR1 MNHNS, CDR2 SASEGT. This CDR3 comprises 15 residues. V dropped 6 bases and J dropped 5 bases, with 19 bases sitting between them. Written as DNA, the CDR3 is TGTGCCAGCAGCCCGGGGGCACTAGCAGGCGAGACCCAGTACTTC. It encodes CASSPGALAGETQYF.

Regarding this clonotype: This may stem from a read error, because a much larger clone lies one nucleotide away. The chain uses TRBV27 and TRBJ2-6; D is undetermined. The CDR3 has 14 amino acids. V was pared by 3 bases and J by 2 bases, with 5 bases between. Per the germline V gene, CDR1 is MNHEY and CDR2 is SMNVEV (reference sequence). CDR3 in DNA: TGTGCCAGCAGTTTTAGAGCTGGGGCCAACGTCCTGACTTTC. It specifies CASSFRAGANVLTF.

The CDR3, as DNA: TGTGCCAGCAGTTTAGATAGCGGGAGTTATGATGAGCAGTTCTTC. It yields the protein CASSLDSGSYDEQFF. The genes are TRBV12-3 or TRBV12-4 and TRBJ2-1; 9 positions agree with TRBD2. CDR3 length equals 15 residues. The trim removed 1 base at V and 8 bases at J, leaving 6 bases unmatched.

This clonotype was counted a few times. The chain combines TRBV12-3 or TRBV12-4 with TRBJ1-1, with D perhaps matching TRBD1 (6 bases). The CDR3 runs to 16 residues. V dropped 1 base and J dropped 3 bases, with 15 bases sitting between them. In DNA form, the CDR3 reads TGTGCCAGCAGTTTAGAGAGGGTACAGGGCGACACTGAAGCTTTCTTT. It yields the protein CASSLERVQGDTEAFF.

This clonotype has a handful of counts. The chain combines TRBV2 with TRBJ2-3, with TRBD2 matching 8 bases. The V gene end was trimmed by 2 bases and the J gene end by 4 bases; junction bases not matched to a gene: 5. The germline gives CDR1 SNHLY, CDR2 FYNNEI. The CDR3 runs to 15 residues. The chain's CDR3 is CASSEWSGRADTQYF. The CDR3 DNA reads TGTGCCAGCAGTGAATGGAGCGGGAGAGCAGATACGCAGTATTTT.

This clonotype has just a few counts. V usage is TRBV24-1 and J usage is TRBJ2-1; 9 bases are shared with TRBD1. The CDR3 length is 17 residues. Germline V gene sequence: CDR1 KGHDR, CDR2 SFDVKD. V trimming: 0 bases; J trimming: 5 bases; junction bases outside the gene matches: 7. For the CDR3, the DNA is TGTGCCACCAGTGATTTGCCTGGGACAGGGTTTAACAATGAGCAGTTCTTC. Protein: CATSDLPGTGFNNEQFF.

The chain joins TRBV24-1 to TRBJ2-1; the D gene is possibly TRBD2 (6 bases). The CDR3 contains 15 residues. V gave up 4 bases and J gave up 3 bases, with 12 bases separating them. Per germline, CDR1 KGHDR and CDR2 SFDVKD. DNA for the CDR3: TGTGCCACCAGTGAATCGGGACTTAGCTACAATGAGCAGTTCTTC. Translating gives CATSESGLSYNEQFF.

This clonotype was observed a handful of times. The V and J genes are TRBV5-1 and TRBJ2-3; possibly TRBD1 for D (6 bases). V was pared by 1 base and J by 2 bases, with 8 bases between. Germline CDR1 is SGHRS and CDR2 is YFSETQ. This CDR3 has 14 amino acids. CDR3 loop: CASSLTGTTDTQYF. The CDR3 nucleotides are TGCGCCAGCAGCTTGACAGGGACCACAGATACGCAGTATTTT.